These 17 T cell receptor beta chains share one sample of origin, sequenced in a study of OX40 agonist ivuxolimab in advanced cancers. Data came from immunoSEQ multiplex PCR; TCRdb stores just in-frame clones and leaves some out. The data show tens of thousands of clones, with about four fifths seen just once and 4.6% held by the top ten. Material: CD4+ or CD8+ T cells sorted from blood, obtained in a trial of the OX40 agonist ivuxolimab. The source of these receptors is an adult with an advanced solid tumor such as melanoma, head and neck, liver or kidney cancer.

This chain connects TRBV6-5 to TRBJ2-2; D may match TRBD1 or TRBD2 (6 bases each). The germline V and J ends were trimmed by 4 bases and 7 bases, with 10 bases remaining between them. The CDR3 length is 13 residues. The V gene's germline CDR1 is MNHEY and CDR2 SVGAGI. The CDR3 region is CASSFGGHGELFF. CDR3 coding DNA: TGTGCCAGCAGTTTTGGGGGGCACGGGGAGCTGTTTTTT.

The J gene is TRBJ2-1, the V gene TRBV15, with TRBD2 as a possible D gene (5 bases). This CDR3 is built from 14 residues. Germline CDR1 and CDR2: LNHNV and YYDKDF (reference sequence). V was trimmed by 4 bases and J by 0 bases, leaving 7 bases between them. CDR3 sequence reads: CATSMGSSYNEQFF. The CDR3 coding sequence is TGTGCCACCAGCATGGGGAGCTCCTACAATGAGCAGTTCTTC.

The chain couples TRBV29-1 to TRBJ2-7; 11 bases align to TRBD2. This CDR3 region has 16 residues. Losses at the gene ends were 4 bases for V and 4 bases for J; bases not matched to a gene: 12. The germline V gene encodes CDR1 SQVTM and CDR2 ANQGSEA. The DNA of the CDR3 is TGCAGCGTTGTCTCTAGCGGGAGGCCCCTTGGGTACGAGCAGTACTTC. Encoded protein: CSVVSSGRPLGYEQYF.

A word on this clone: Other DNA sequences in this sample translate to the same CDR3. V gene TRBV5-4 combines with J gene TRBJ2-5; TRBD2 is a possible D gene (5 bases). The CDR3 is 12 residues long. In germline, CDR1 is SGHNT, CDR2 YYREEE (reference sequence). Trimming shortened V by 3 bases and J by 5 bases, and 8 bases separated the two germline ends. The CDR3 bases are TGTGCCAGCAGCTCCCCGGGGGAGACCCAGTACTTC. Translating it yields CASSSPGETQYF.

V gene TRBV5-1 combines with J gene TRBJ2-6; D may be TRBD2 (6 bases). Germline V gives CDR1 SGHRS, CDR2 YFSETQ. The CDR3 covers 18 residues. V was pared by 3 bases and J by 0 bases, with 16 bases between. This chain's CDR3 is CASSSGTARLSGANVLTF. Here the CDR3 DNA reads TGCGCCAGCAGCTCCGGGACTGCAAGACTCTCTGGGGCCAACGTCCTGACTTTC.

The chain recombines TRBV6-4 with TRBJ2-7; 12 bases are shared with TRBD2. Germline-derived CDR1 and CDR2 are MRHNA and SNTAGT. This CDR3 spans 14 amino acids. V shed 10 bases and J 7 bases; nucleotides not matched to a gene: 11. CDR3 sequence: CANKTSGGPREQYF. The DNA for the CDR3 is TGTGCCAACAAGACTAGCGGGGGTCCTAGGGAGCAGTACTTC.

The rearrangement uses TRBV5-4 and TRBJ2-3; 8 bases map to TRBD2. Germline loops: CDR1 SGHNT, CDR2 YYREEE (reference sequence). The CDR3 totals 17 residues. With 1 base clipped from V and 0 bases from J, the junction kept 7 bases outside the gene matches. The CDR3 protein is CASSLTSGIASTDTQYF. CDR3 nucleotides: TGTGCCAGCAGCTTGACTAGCGGAATTGCTAGCACAGATACGCAGTATTTT.

This clone has only a few counts. The CDR3 coding sequence is TGTGCCAGCAATCCTCGGGCCGGCCAGAACACTGAAGCTTTCTTT. Residues: CASNPRAGQNTEAFF. The chain uses TRBV6-6 and TRBJ1-1; D is ambiguous. Trimming left V 7 bases short and J 1 base short, with 16 bases between. The germline V gene has CDR1 MNHNY and CDR2 SVGAGI (reference sequence). The CDR3 totals 15 residues.

The V gene is TRBV7-2, the J gene TRBJ1-1; 8 bases are a match to TRBD1. V lost 0 bases to trimming and J lost 5 bases; unmatched junction nucleotides: 8. The germline V gene encodes CDR1 SGHTA and CDR2 FQGNSA. The length of the CDR3 is 16 residues. CDR3 coding DNA: TGTGCCAGCAGCTTAGCGCAGACAGGGGAGGGGACTGAAGCTTTCTTT. Amino acid sequence: CASSLAQTGEGTEAFF.

The chain joins TRBV7-2 to TRBJ1-2, with 8 nucleotides matching TRBD1. CDR3 length equals 15 residues. CDR1 and CDR2 (germline): SGHTA, FQGNSA. The V gene end was trimmed by 5 bases and the J gene end by 4 bases; junction bases not matched to a gene: 9. Here the CDR3 DNA reads TGTGCCAGCAGCGCGCCCAGGGGGCAAGCCTATGGCTACACCTTC. This encodes CASSAPRGQAYGYTF.

Only a few counts were recorded for this clone. The V and J genes are TRBV7-2 and TRBJ2-7; D not certain. The V end was cut by 1 base, the J end by 0 bases, with 7 bases between. The CDR3 loop spans 14 amino acids. CDR1 is SGHTA and CDR2 is FQGNSA in the germline V gene. The CDR3 loop is CASSLGGLSYEQYF. DNA of the CDR3: TGTGCCAGCAGCTTAGGAGGTCTCTCCTACGAGCAGTACTTC.

The rearrangement joins TRBV29-1 to TRBJ2-5; D is possibly TRBD2 (6 bases). Looked up from germline, CDR1 is SQVTM and CDR2 is ANQGSEA. The CDR3 extends over 14 amino acids. Deletions cut 6 bases from V and 2 bases from J, with 16 bases between. CDR3 sequence: CSVIHRDSQETQYF. CDR3 sequence (DNA): TGCAGCGTAATTCACCGGGACTCACAAGAGACCCAGTACTTC.

The V and J genes are TRBV5-6 and TRBJ2-1, with D perhaps TRBD1 or TRBD2 (6 bases each). Germline V gene sequence: CDR1 SGHDT, CDR2 YYEEEE. Deletions cut 3 bases from V and 6 bases from J, with 16 bases between. This CDR3 comprises 15 residues. CDR3 in DNA: TGTGCCAGCAGCTATCAGGGGAGGCAATCCAATGAGCAGTTCTTC. Translating gives CASSYQGRQSNEQFF.

V usage is TRBV6-6 and J usage is TRBJ1-1; D call uncertain. From germline, CDR1 is MNHNY and CDR2 SVGAGI (reference sequence). Between the trimmed V and J ends, which lost 5 bases and 1 base, there was a span of 14 bases. The CDR3 covers 15 residues. The DNA of the CDR3 is TGTGCCAGCAGTGGGCGTGTAGCGACGAACACTGAAGCTTTCTTT. This codes for CASSGRVATNTEAFF.

J is TRBJ2-3 and V is TRBV2, with 8 positions matching TRBD2. The CDR3 sequence is 15 residues long. The junction had 5 bases not matched to a gene; V was cut back by 4 bases and J by 2 bases. Germline values: CDR1 SNHLY, CDR2 FYNNEI. The DNA of the CDR3 is TGTGCCAGCAGTGCCCTAGCGGGCAACACAGATACGCAGTATTTT. This codes for CASSALAGNTDTQYF.

This chain links TRBV27 with TRBJ2-3; D gene ambiguous. The CDR3 length is 12 residues. V was shortened by 6 bases and J by 2 bases, with 6 bases between the two germline ends. Germline V gene lookup returns CDR1 MNHEY and CDR2 SMNVEV (reference sequence). The CDR3 loop reads CASRETTDTQYF. The CDR3 region has the DNA TGTGCCAGCAGGGAAACCACAGATACGCAGTATTTT.

For this clone: The junction differs from germline at one of its ends, possibly a read error. The chain couples TRBV7-6 to TRBJ2-3; no definite D call. This CDR3 is built from 14 residues. CDR1 is SGHVS, CDR2 FNYEAQ, per germline. This CDR3 is CASSKTRALDRQYF. Written as DNA, the CDR3 is TGTGCCAGCAGCAAGACACGGGCCCTAGATAGGCAGTATTTT.